The sequence of this T cell receptor beta chain was determined in a study of cytomegalovirus exposure and HLA in healthy donors. Overall study results and limits: Sequencing had likely introduced a cluster of highly shared sequence variants as an artifact. Cytomegalovirus association was listed for around 170 TCR beta chains. Later on, an analysis showed TCR association rates differing by HLA locus, with DRB1 the most and HLA-C the fewest.

Trimming removed 0 bases at V and 0 bases at J, with 12 bases between. Germline V lookup: CDR1 MGHRA, CDR2 YSYEKL. This CDR3 comprises 17 residues. On this clone itself: The antigen remains undetermined.

60 Vbeta and 13 Jbeta primers were used in PCR. Only in-frame clones appear in the TCRdb table, and some are missing; sequencing was by immunoSEQ multiplex PCR. The table shows over 100,000 clones, with more than 60% occurring only once. This chain joins TRBV4-1 and TRBJ1-5, with TRBD1 as a possible D gene (5 bases). The TCR sequence derives from a woman in her forties in good health and CMV-seropositive. Sequences were obtained from PBMCs. The CDR3 DNA follows: TGCGCCAGCAGCCAAGACGGAGGGGCCCTTAGCAATCAGCCCCAGCATTTT. It translates to CASSQDGGALSNQPQHF.